These T cell receptor beta chains were read from a single sample in a study of immune heterogeneity within non-small cell lung tumors. TCRdb independently ran MiXCR on the multiplex PCR reads; one entry per CDR3 protein. The table lists around 20,000 distinct CDR3 sequences, around 27% of them singletons. The sequenced material came from lung tumor tissue. Source of these receptors: a man in his forties or fifties with non-small cell lung cancer. CDR3s include the opening cysteine and the closing phenylalanine or tryptophan. Each record gives: D gene, V gene, clone size, J gene, CDR3 DNA, CDR3 protein. D genes are given only for firm matches. Not every row has a clone size; where given, it reads once, few, many or a size class.

-	TRBV20-1	-	TRBJ1-6	TGCAGTGTTAGATCCCCCGCGGCAGGCCACAGTAATTCACCCCTCCACTTT	CSVRSPAAGHSNSPLHF
-	TRBV18	-	TRBJ1-6	TGTGCCAGCTCACCTACAGGCAGTGAATCACCCCTCCACTTT	CASSPTGSESPLHF
-	TRBV5-6	-	TRBJ2-7	TGTGCCAGCAGCTCCGGGCTCTCCTACGAGCAGTACTTC	CASSSGLSYEQYF
-	TRBV3-1	many	TRBJ1-2	TGTGCCAGCAGCTCAGACAGCTATGGCTACACCTTC	CASSSDSYGYTF
-	TRBV19	medium-sized	TRBJ2-7	TGTGCCAGTAGTATAGGCGGTAGGATCCACGAGCAGTACTTC	CASSIGGRIHEQYF
-	TRBV9	-	TRBJ2-1	TGTGCCAGCAGCGTTAACGGCAGGGACTACAATGAGCAGTTCTTC	CASSVNGRDYNEQFF
TRBD2	TRBV6-1	-	TRBJ2-2	TGTGCCAGCAGGCTGGGTAGCGGGACCGGGGAGCTGTTTTTT	CASRLGSGTGELFF
TRBD2	TRBV20-1	-	TRBJ2-1	TGCAGTGCTAGTCGGACTAGTAGAGCTGAGCAGTTCTTC	CSASRTSRAEQFF
-	TRBV29-1	few	TRBJ2-7	TGCAGCGTTGAAAGTAGCGATACCTACGAGCAGTACTTC	CSVESSDTYEQYF
TRBD1	TRBV2	many	TRBJ1-4	TGTGCCACCAAAGAACAGGGGGCCGGTGAAAAACTGTTTTTT	CATKEQGAGEKLFF
-	TRBV5-6	few	TRBJ1-2	TGTGCCAGCAGCTCCCCGTCAGGCGGTGGTGGCTACACCTTC	CASSSPSGGGGYTF
TRBD2	TRBV6-1	medium-sized	TRBJ2-7	TGTGCCAGCAGTGGGTATTCTGGGACTAGCGGGAGCTACGAGCAGTACTTC	CASSGYSGTSGSYEQYF
TRBD1	TRBV2	-	TRBJ1-5	TGTGCCAGCAGTGAACAGGGGGCGCGACAGCCCCAGCATTTT	CASSEQGARQPQHF
TRBD2	TRBV20-1	medium-sized	TRBJ2-7	TGCAGTGCTAGCGCGGGAGGGCCCCTCGAGCAGTACTTC	CSASAGGPLEQYF
TRBD1	TRBV7-2	-	TRBJ1-5	TGTGCCAGCAGCTCGGGACAGACTACCGGGCCCCAGCATTTT	CASSSGQTTGPQHF
TRBD1	TRBV19	-	TRBJ1-5	TGTGCCAGTACCGGGACAGGCGATCAGCCCCAGCATTTT	CASTGTGDQPQHF
-	TRBV25-1	few	TRBJ2-1	TGTGCCAGCAGTGACGGGGGACCGAGAGTTGAGCAGTTCTTC	CASSDGGPRVEQFF
-	TRBV7-3	-	TRBJ2-1	TGTGCCAGCAGCCAGACTACCTACAGTGAGCAGTTCTTC	CASSQTTYSEQFF
TRBD2	TRBV7-2	few	TRBJ2-7	TGTGCCAGCAGCTTTGTTAGCAGCGGGAGAAACGAGCAGTACTTC	CASSFVSSGRNEQYF
-	TRBV12-3/TRBV12-4	-	TRBJ1-2	TGTGCCAGCAGCAATCATGGGGCGAACTATGTCTACACCTTC	CASSNHGANYVYTF
TRBD2	TRBV3-1	few	TRBJ2-7	TGTGCCAGCAGCCAACCCCGGGGGGGAGCGGACGAGCAGTACTTC	CASSQPRGGADEQYF
-	TRBV20-1	-	TRBJ2-5	TGCAGTGCTAGCCGGACTTCTTCCCGGACCCAGTACTTC	CSASRTSSRTQYF
TRBD1	TRBV4-3	-	TRBJ2-1	TGCGCCAGCAGCCAAGACGGGACAGGTATCAATGAGCAGTTCTTC	CASSQDGTGINEQFF
-	TRBV6-1	few	TRBJ2-5	TGTGCCAGCAGTTATGGGAGAGGGGGTAAAGAGACCCAGTACTTC	CASSYGRGGKETQYF
TRBD1	TRBV5-6	-	TRBJ1-1	TGTGCCAGCAGCTTGGGGACAGGGGGGACTGAAGCTTTCTTT	CASSLGTGGTEAFF
TRBD1	TRBV7-8	few	TRBJ2-1	TGTGCCAGCAGCTCCCCGGGACAGGGGGCTTACAATGAGCAGTTCTTC	CASSSPGQGAYNEQFF
-	TRBV6-5	many	TRBJ2-1	TGTGCCAGCAGTTACTCACAGGGGGGGTACAATGAGCAGTTCTTC	CASSYSQGGYNEQFF
-	TRBV4-1	-	TRBJ1-3	TGCGCCAGCAGCCAAGATGGGGGGATCGGAGGAAACACCATATATTTT	CASSQDGGIGGNTIYF
-	TRBV20-1	few	TRBJ1-4	TGCAGTGTCCAGCCGGGTGCAGCTAATGAAAAACTGTTTTTT	CSVQPGAANEKLFF
-	TRBV6-1	-	TRBJ1-5	TGTGCCACCCACCCCGGACAGTCGTATCAGCCCCAGCATTTT	CATHPGQSYQPQHF
-	TRBV30	few	TRBJ1-1	TGTGCCTGGAGGGAGCATGGGGGATCACCTGAAGCTTTCTTT	CAWREHGGSPEAFF
TRBD2	TRBV7-9	-	TRBJ2-1	TGTGCCAGCAGCTGGGGACTAGCGGGTAATGAGCAGCTCTTC	CASSWGLAGNEQLF
-	TRBV29-1	few	TRBJ2-3	TGCAGCGTTGTACAAGGGTTCTTGCGAGATACGCAGTATTTT	CSVVQGFLRDTQYF
TRBD2	TRBV4-2	-	TRBJ2-1	TGTGCCAGCAGCCAAGAAGAGGCCGGGAGGGGGTTCTACAATGAGCAGTTCTTC	CASSQEEAGRGFYNEQFF
-	TRBV11-2	-	TRBJ1-4	TGTGCCAGCAGCCAACGTGGGGGACTTGCAACTAATGAAAAACTGTTTTTT	CASSQRGGLATNEKLFF
TRBD2	TRBV27	-	TRBJ2-1	TGTGCCAGCAGGACTAGCGAAACCTACAATGAGCAGTTCTTC	CASRTSETYNEQFF
-	TRBV12-3/TRBV12-4	many	TRBJ2-7	TGTGCCAGCAGCGCCTGGGGCAGGCAGAACTCCTACGAGCAGTACTTC	CASSAWGRQNSYEQYF
-	TRBV6-5	-	TRBJ2-5	TGTGCCAGCAGTTACTCTGTGCTTGAGACCCAGTACTTC	CASSYSVLETQYF
TRBD2	TRBV20-1	medium-sized	TRBJ2-3	TGCAGTGCTAGAGAATTTGCGGGAGGGGCGGATACGCAGTATTTT	CSAREFAGGADTQYF
TRBD2	TRBV15	few	TRBJ2-3	TGTGCCACCAGCAGAGATGATGGTAGCGGGCCCACAGATACGCAGTATTTT	CATSRDDGSGPTDTQYF